This is a list of T cell receptor beta chains from one sample in a study of regulatory T cells in long-lasting Graves disease. TCRdb redid the calling of the multiplex PCR reads with MiXCR, one entry per CDR3 protein. The sample lists 510,000 or so distinct CDR3 sequences, around 12% occurring once. Separately, the same data were catalogued under a study of T cells in Graves' hyperthyroidism and ophthalmopathy.

The specimen comprised peripheral blood mononuclear cells (PBMCs), sampled at new diagnosis, from a patient treated with antithyroid drugs. The receptor source for this set is a woman in her thirties with Graves disease. Each CDR3 is given with its conserved first and last residue. D genes are given only for firm matches. Only some rows state a clone size, as once, few, many or a class for expanded clones.

>TRBD2|-|TRBJ2-1|TRBV28
TGTGCCAGCCGCTACGGGGGGGCTCAAATCTCCTACAATGAGCAGTTCTTC
CASRYGGAQISYNEQFF
>TRBD2|many|TRBJ2-7|TRBV12-3/TRBV12-4
TGTGCCAGCAGTTTCGTTGCTAGCGGGAACCACGAGCAGTACTTC
CASSFVASGNHEQYF
>TRBD2|many|TRBJ2-1|TRBV11-2
TGTGCCAGCAGCGCCACCGGGACTAGCGGGCAGTACAATGAGCAGTTCTTC
CASSATGTSGQYNEQFF
>TRBD1|few|TRBJ1-4|TRBV7-2
TGTGCCAGCAGCTTAGGCGACAGGGACTTTGAAAAACTGTTTTTT
CASSLGDRDFEKLFF
>-|many|TRBJ1-6|TRBV5-1
TGCGCCAGCAGCTTACAGGGACGGAATTCACCCCTCCACTTT
CASSLQGRNSPLHF
>-|many|TRBJ2-7|TRBV30
TGTGCCTGGAGTGTACCCAGGGTTACATTGCGCTACGAGCAGTACTTC
CAWSVPRVTLRYEQYF
>-|many|TRBJ1-1|TRBV28
TGTGCCACCAAAGACGGCCTGAACACTGAAGCTTTCTTT
CATKDGLNTEAFF
>TRBD1|-|TRBJ2-1|TRBV4-1
TGCGCCAGCAGCCAAGGACAGGGGAATAGTGAGCAGTTCTTC
CASSQGQGNSEQFF
>TRBD2|-|TRBJ2-5|TRBV15
TGTGCCACCAGCAGTCAGCGGGGGGGCCTGGGCATGGAGACCCAGTACTTC
CATSSQRGGLGMETQYF
>-|-|TRBJ1-6|TRBV11-3
TGTGCCAGCAAGGAGGATCATAATTCACCCCTCCACTTT
CASKEDHNSPLHF
>TRBD2|many|TRBJ2-1|TRBV15
TGTGCCACCAGCAGATCACTAGCGGGATTTTGGAATGAGCAGTTCTTC
CATSRSLAGFWNEQFF
>-|-|TRBJ2-2|TRBV7-3
TGTGCCAGCAGCTTAACGGGAACTCAGGGGTCGGGCGGGGAGCTGCTTTTT
CASSLTGTQGSGGELLF
>-|many|TRBJ2-1|TRBV18
TGTGCCAGCTCACCGGTAGGAGGGATCTCTTACAATGAGCAGTTCTTC
CASSPVGGISYNEQFF
>TRBD2|-|TRBJ2-3|TRBV20-1
TGCAGTGCTAGAGGGGGACTAGGACCCACAGATACGCAGTATTTT
CSARGGLGPTDTQYF
>-|few|TRBJ2-3|TRBV19
TGTGCCAGTAGTATTTCCCTTACCAGGGGAGATACGCAGTATTTT
CASSISLTRGDTQYF
>TRBD2|-|TRBJ2-7|TRBV28
TGTGCCAGCAGTGCGGGGGGGTACGAGCAGTACTTC
CASSAGGYEQYF
>-|-|TRBJ2-7|TRBV25-1
TGTGCCAGCAGTGAGGGGGTCGAGCAGTACTTC
CASSEGVEQYF
>-|many|TRBJ1-1|TRBV27
TGTGCCAGCAGTTTTCAGGGAAATAGGGGGACTGAAGCTTTCTTT
CASSFQGNRGTEAFF
>-|many|TRBJ1-5|TRBV28
TGTGCCAGCAGTTTATTACAGAATCAGCCCCAGCATTTT
CASSLLQNQPQHF
>TRBD1|many|TRBJ2-1|TRBV20-1
TGCAGTGCCCCATTGGGGACAGGGGGCAATGAGCAGTTCTTC
CSAPLGTGGNEQFF